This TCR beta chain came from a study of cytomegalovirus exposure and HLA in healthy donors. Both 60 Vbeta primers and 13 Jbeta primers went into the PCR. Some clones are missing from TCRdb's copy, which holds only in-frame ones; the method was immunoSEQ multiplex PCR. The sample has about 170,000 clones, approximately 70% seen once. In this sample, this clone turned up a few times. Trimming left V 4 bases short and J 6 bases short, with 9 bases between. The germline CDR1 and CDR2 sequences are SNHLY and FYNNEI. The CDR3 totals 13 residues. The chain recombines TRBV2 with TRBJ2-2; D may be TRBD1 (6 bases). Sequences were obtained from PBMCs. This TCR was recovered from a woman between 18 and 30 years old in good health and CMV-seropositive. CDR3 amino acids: CASSVTGPGELFF. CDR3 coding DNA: TGTGCCAGCAGTGTGACAGGACCCGGGGAGCTGTTTTTT.